The sequence of this TCR beta chain was determined in a study of shared T cell receptors in the human thymus. Clones were sequenced by immunoSEQ multiplex PCR, and TCRdb holds only the in-frame ones, with some missing. The sample lists roughly 660,000 clones, approximately 87% occurring once. These same data were also listed under a study on human thymus T cells. That paper states: Among thymic and blood repertoires, usage of V and J genes appeared biased.

The receptor's source is a boy less than two years old with a congenital heart defect. Sequenced material: thymocytes.

The CDR3 sequence is CASSLYRDPSTDTQYF. In DNA, the CDR3 is TGTGCCAGCAGCTTATACAGGGATCCTAGCACAGATACGCAGTATTTT. The gene calls are TRBV9 and TRBJ2-3; a possible D gene is TRBD1 (6 bases). The CDR3 totals 16 residues. Trimming left V 4 bases short and J 0 bases short, with 15 bases between. CDR1 and CDR2 from the germline V gene are SGDLS and YYNGEE.